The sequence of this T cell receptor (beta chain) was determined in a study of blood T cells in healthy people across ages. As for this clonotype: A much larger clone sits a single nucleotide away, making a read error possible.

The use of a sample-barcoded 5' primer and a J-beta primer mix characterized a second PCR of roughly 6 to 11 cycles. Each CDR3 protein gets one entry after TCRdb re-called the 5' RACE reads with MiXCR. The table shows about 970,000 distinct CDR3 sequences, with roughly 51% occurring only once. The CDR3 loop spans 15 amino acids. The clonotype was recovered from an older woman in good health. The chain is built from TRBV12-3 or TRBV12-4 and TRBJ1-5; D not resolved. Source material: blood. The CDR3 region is CAGSYFAGYNQPQHF. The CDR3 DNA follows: TGTGCCGGCAGTTATTTTGCCGGCTACAATCAGCCCCAGCATTTT.